Listed below are T cell receptor beta chains from one sample, sequenced in a study of glioma-infiltrating T cells. TCRdb fed the multiplex PCR reads into MiXCR, producing one record per CDR3 protein. The sample contains more than 300,000 distinct CDR3 sequences, roughly 41% of which appear only once. Sequenced sample: glioma tissue, nonneoplastic brain tissue, or PBMCs (not recorded which). These receptors were collected from a human donor with low-grade glioma or glioblastoma, undergoing nonglioma brain surgery, or in good health (not recorded which). CDR3s include the opening cysteine and the closing phenylalanine or tryptophan. Fields, in order: J gene, CDR3 length, clone size, D gene, V gene, CDR3 DNA, CDR3 protein. A D gene is named only where the DNA matches it firmly. Only part of the rows carry a size: once, few, many, or a class if the clone is expanded.

TRBJ1-1 | 16 | . | . | TRBV4-1 | TGCGCCAGCAGCCTGCACCCACACGGGATGAACACTGAAGCTTTCTTT | CASSLHPHGMNTEAFF
TRBJ2-3 | 14 | . | TRBD2 | TRBV11-2 | TGTGCCAGCAGCCTGGGAGGGAGCAAAGATACGCAGTATTTT | CASSLGGSKDTQYF
TRBJ1-2 | 13 | few | . | TRBV2 | TGTGCCAGCAGTGTCATGGGGCCGGGAGGCTACACCTTC | CASSVMGPGGYTF
TRBJ1-2 | 12 | few | . | TRBV4-2 | TGTGCCAGCAGCGTGGACAGATATGGCTACACCTTC | CASSVDRYGYTF
TRBJ1-3 | 13 | . | TRBD1 | TRBV28 | TGTGCCAGCACCATTTCAGGGGGAAGCACCATATATTTT | CASTISGGSTIYF
TRBJ2-7 | 17 | few | TRBD2 | TRBV5-8 | TGTGCCAGCAGCTTCTTTCAGGGAGGGCGGTACTCCTACGAGCAGTACTTC | CASSFFQGGRYSYEQYF
TRBJ1-3 | 14 | few | . | TRBV25-1 | TGTGCCAGCAGTGATCCAGGGGTCGGAAACACCATATATTTT | CASSDPGVGNTIYF
TRBJ2-3 | 14 | . | . | TRBV11-3 | TGTGCCAGCAGCTTGGGGAGGCCCACAGATACGCAGTATTTT | CASSLGRPTDTQYF
TRBJ2-1 | 15 | . | TRBD1 | TRBV12-3/TRBV12-4 | TGTGCCAGCAGTCCGGACAGGGCTTTCTACAATGAGCAGTTCTTC | CASSPDRAFYNEQFF
TRBJ2-5 | 14 | . | . | TRBV27 | TGTGCCAGCAGCCGAGCAGGGGAACAGAAGACCCAGTACTTC | CASSRAGEQKTQYF
TRBJ2-3 | 14 | . | TRBD1 | TRBV7-2 | TGTGCCAGCAGCATAACGGGACAGGGAAATACGCAGTATTTT | CASSITGQGNTQYF
TRBJ2-1 | 16 | few | . | TRBV2 | TGTGCCAGCAGTGAATCGCCCTCACAGTACTACAATGAGCAGTTCTTC | CASSESPSQYYNEQFF
TRBJ1-1 | 13 | few | . | TRBV13 | TGTGCCAGCAGCCTGCGGGGGAACGCTGAAGCTTTCTTT | CASSLRGNAEAFF
TRBJ2-1 | 14 | many | . | TRBV28 | TGTGCCAGCGGGGGGGCGCGACCCCTCAATGAGCAGTTCTTC | CASGGARPLNEQFF
TRBJ1-4 | 14 | . | . | TRBV5-1 | TGCGCCAGCAGTGTGGGTCCAACTAATGAAAAACTGTTTTTT | CASSVGPTNEKLFF